Below are 31 T cell receptor beta chains sequenced from a single sample in a study of immune evolution from preneoplasia to lung adenocarcinoma. Assay: immunoSEQ multiplex PCR; the TCRdb copy retains only in-frame clones and omits some. This sample carries 11,000 to 15,000 clones, about 82% of them seen once, and the ten largest clones take 4.2%. The source material was FFPE minimally invasive lung adenocarcinoma tissue. The receptors shown here come from a person aged 70 to 80 with lung adenocarcinoma.

This CDR3 is CASSLLGQGNGANVLTF. Here the CDR3 DNA reads TGTGCCAGCAGTTTATTGGGACAGGGGAACGGGGCCAACGTCCTGACTTTC. The rearrangement uses TRBV28 and TRBJ2-6; TRBD1 aligns across 10 bases. Germline-derived CDR1 and CDR2 are MDHEN and SYDVKM. The ends lost 1 base at V and 4 bases at J; junction bases unmatched: 4. The CDR3 is 17 amino acids.

The V call is TRBV30, the J call TRBJ2-5; 8 bases match TRBD2. V trimming: 3 bases; J trimming: 0 bases; junction bases outside the gene matches: 6. Germline V gene lookup returns CDR1 GTSNPN and CDR2 SVGIG (reference sequence). This CDR3 is 15 amino acids long. The CDR3 here is CAWRPGGPYQETQYF. The DNA for the CDR3 is TGTGCCTGGAGACCGGGGGGGCCCTACCAAGAGACCCAGTACTTC.

The gene calls are TRBV28 and TRBJ1-1; TRBD1 is a possible D gene (5 bases). From germline, CDR1 is MDHEN and CDR2 SYDVKM. This CDR3 spans 12 amino acids. The V end lost 11 bases, the J end lost 1 base, and 11 bases lay between the germline ends. This CDR3 reads CAHFGANTEAFF. For the CDR3, the DNA is TGTGCCCATTTTGGGGCGAACACTGAAGCTTTCTTT.

The rearrangement links TRBV9 to TRBJ2-1; 10 bases line up with TRBD2. V was clipped by 0 bases and J by 10 bases; unmatched bases: 7. The CDR3 is 15 amino acids. Germline V gene sequence: CDR1 SGDLS, CDR2 YYNGEE. The CDR3: CASSVGLAGVGEQFF. CDR3 nucleotides: TGTGCCAGCAGCGTAGGCCTAGCGGGAGTCGGGGAGCAGTTCTTC. Combining the CDR3 with reference TRBV9 and TRBJ2-1 gives the whole variable domain DSGVTQTPKHLITATGQRVTLRCSPRSGDLSVYWYQQSLDQGLQFLIQYYNGEERAKGNILERFSAQQFPDLHSELNLSSLELGDSALYFCASSVGLAGVGEQFFGPGTRLTVL.

V and J are TRBV20-1 and TRBJ2-3, with unresolved D. CDR3 size: 11 residues. V lost 2 bases, J lost 2 bases, and 2 bases lay in between. Germline-derived CDR1 and CDR2 are DFQATT and SNEGSKA (reference sequence). CDR3 region: CSARPTDTQYF. The CDR3 region has the DNA TGCAGTGCTAGACCCACAGATACGCAGTATTTT.

The genes are TRBV28 and TRBJ2-5, with 7 nucleotides matching TRBD1. The germline CDR1 and CDR2 sequences are MDHEN and SYDVKM. With 5 bases clipped from V and 1 base from J, the junction kept 4 bases outside the gene matches. The CDR3 length is 14 residues. The CDR3 region has the DNA TGTGCCAGCAGTCAGACAGGGCTCCAAGAGACCCAGTACTTC. Translation gives CASSQTGLQETQYF.

This chain links TRBV2 with TRBJ2-1, with 7 bases aligning to TRBD1. The CDR3 consists of 14 residues. The V gene end was trimmed by 6 bases and the J gene end by 7 bases; junction bases not matched to a gene: 9. Germline V gene lookup returns CDR1 SNHLY and CDR2 FYNNEI. The CDR3 reads CASRTGTASNEQFF. DNA for the CDR3: TGTGCCAGCAGGACCGGGACAGCATCAAATGAGCAGTTCTTC.

As for this clone: An end of the junction differs from the germline gene, which may be a read error. The chain has TRBV28 and TRBJ2-3; D is perhaps TRBD1 or TRBD2 (6 bases each). Germline V gene sequence: CDR1 MDHEN, CDR2 SYDVKM. This CDR3 spans 13 amino acids. The CDR3 reads CASSSGGRDTQYF. The CDR3 nucleotides are TGTGCCAGCAGTTCCGGGGGCAGGGATACACAGTATTTT.

The chain is built from TRBV30 and TRBJ1-5, with 8 bases that match TRBD1. CDR1 and CDR2 from the germline V gene are GTSNPN and SVGIG (reference sequence). Unmatched junction bases numbered 5, after V lost 3 bases and J lost 4 bases. The CDR3 runs 14 residues. CDR3 bases: TGTGCCTGGAGCGCAGGGGGCTCAAATCAGCCCCAGCATTTT. It is translated as CAWSAGGSNQPQHF.

V usage is TRBV7-8 and J usage is TRBJ2-7, with 15 bases lining up with TRBD2. This CDR3 has 16 residues. Germline V gene data show CDR1 as SGHVS and CDR2 as FQNEAQ. With V trimmed by 5 bases and J by 5 bases, 7 bases remained unmatched. This CDR3 reads CASSQGLAGGAHEQYF. CDR3 DNA: TGTGCCAGCAGCCAGGGACTAGCGGGAGGTGCCCACGAGCAGTACTTC.

V usage is TRBV7-9 and J usage is TRBJ2-7, with no clear D. This CDR3 contains 12 residues. V was shortened by 2 bases and J by 3 bases, with 5 bases between the two germline ends. Germline V gene data show CDR1 as SEHNR and CDR2 as FQNEAQ (reference sequence). The CDR3 bases are TGTGCCAGCAGCTTATCTATCTACGAGCAGTACTTC. It codes for CASSLSIYEQYF. Filled out from reference TRBV7-9 and TRBJ2-7, the complete variable domain reads DTGVSQNPRHKITKRGQNVTFRCDPISEHNRLYWYRQTLGQGPEFLTYFQNEAQLEKSRLLSDRFSAERPKGSFSTLEIQRTEQGDSAMYLCASSLSIYEQYFGPGTRLTVT.

J is TRBJ2-3 and V is TRBV11-2; D gene ambiguous. The length of the CDR3 is 12 residues. V was shortened by 3 bases and J by 3 bases, with 4 bases between the two germline ends. CDR1 and CDR2 (germline): SGHAT, FQNNGV. The CDR3 spells CASSLGTDTQYF. CDR3 nucleotides: TGTGCCAGCAGCTTGGGGACAGATACGCAGTATTTT.

The chain links TRBV30 to TRBJ1-4, with D possibly TRBD1 on 6 matching bases. There are 13 residues in the CDR3. The germline V gene encodes CDR1 GTSNPN and CDR2 SVGIG (reference sequence). Deletions cut 0 bases from V and 4 bases from J, with 6 bases between. The CDR3, as DNA: TGTGCCTGGAGTGTACAGGGTAATGAAAAACTGTTTTTT. As protein: CAWSVQGNEKLFF.

DNA of the CDR3: TGCAGTGCTAGAGATGGCGGACTCGATTACTTC. This translates into CSARDGGLDYF. The V gene is TRBV20-1, the J gene TRBJ2-7; possibly TRBD2 for D (5 bases). Trimming removed 0 bases from V and 13 bases from J, with 13 bases in between. The CDR3 runs to 11 residues. Looked up from germline, CDR1 is DFQATT and CDR2 is SNEGSKA (reference sequence).

This chain links TRBV5-5 with TRBJ2-2, with 7 bases fitting TRBD1. CDR1 is SGHKS, CDR2 YYEKEE, per germline (reference sequence). The ends lost 9 bases at V and 0 bases at J; junction bases unmatched: 5. This CDR3 has 14 residues. The CDR3, as DNA: TGTGCCACGAGAGGGGGCCCGAACACCGGGGAGCTGTTTTTT. Protein product: CATRGGPNTGELFF. Full variable domain (outside the CDR3, taken from reference TRBV5-5 and TRBJ2-2): DAGVTQSPTHLIKTRGQQVTLRCSPISGHKSVSWYQQVLGQGPQFIFQYYEKEERGRGNFPDRFSARQFPNYSSELNVNALLLGDSALYLCATRGGPNTGELFFGEGSRLTVL.

Only a few counts were recorded for this clone. V is TRBV6-5 and J is TRBJ2-2, with D uncertain. CDR1 and CDR2 (germline): MNHEY, SVGAGI. V was cut by 6 bases and J by 5 bases, with 7 bases left in between. The CDR3 length is 12 residues. The CDR3 nucleotides read TGTGCCAGCAGCCCTGTAACCGGGGAGCTGTTTTTT. Translated, it gives CASSPVTGELFF.

This rearrangement joins TRBV7-9 to TRBJ1-1; unclear D gene. The CDR3 sequence is 14 residues long. Germline CDR1 and CDR2: SEHNR and FQNEAQ (reference sequence). V shed 3 bases and J shed 4 bases, with 12 bases lying between them. The chain's CDR3 is CASSFGSAGTEAFF. The DNA for the CDR3 is TGTGCCAGCAGCTTCGGTTCGGCGGGCACTGAAGCTTTCTTT.

J is TRBJ2-2 and V is TRBV29-1, with 10 bases identical to TRBD2. Germline assignment: CDR1 SQVTM and CDR2 ANQGSEA. The CDR3 has 15 amino acids. With V trimmed by 3 bases and J by 3 bases, 4 bases remained unmatched. CDR3 loop: CSVDIAGGDTGELFF. The DNA of the CDR3 is TGCAGCGTTGATATAGCGGGAGGCGACACCGGGGAGCTGTTTTTT.

V usage is TRBV19 and J usage is TRBJ2-6; maybe TRBD1 (5 bases). Germline lookup yields CDR1 LNHDA and CDR2 SQIVND (reference sequence). The length of the CDR3 is 15 residues. V lost 6 bases, J lost 0 bases, and 9 bases lay in between. The CDR3 loop reads CASSAQGSGANVLTF. CDR3 nucleotides: TGTGCCAGTAGCGCTCAGGGCTCTGGGGCCAACGTCCTGACTTTC.

V usage is TRBV28 and J usage is TRBJ1-1; a weak D match, TRBD1 (6 bases). The germline V gene encodes CDR1 MDHEN and CDR2 SYDVKM. CDR3 length: 13 residues. V shed 6 bases and J shed 7 bases, with 15 bases lying between them. CDR3 nucleotides: TGTGCCAGCAGCCCTAGGGGGACGGTTGAAGCTTTCTTT. Translated, it gives CASSPRGTVEAFF.

V and J are TRBV10-1 and TRBJ2-1; 13 nucleotides align to TRBD2. The CDR3 extends over 17 amino acids. V dropped 6 bases and J dropped 5; count of bases not matched to a gene: 10. Germline assignment: CDR1 WNHNN and CDR2 SYGVQD (reference sequence). The CDR3 loop reads CASRGNVGLAGDNEQFF. DNA for the CDR3: TGCGCCAGCAGGGGGAACGTAGGACTAGCGGGGGACAATGAGCAGTTCTTC.

V gene TRBV28 combines with J gene TRBJ1-1, with 8 nucleotides matching TRBD1. Germline V gives CDR1 MDHEN, CDR2 SYDVKM. The CDR3 length is 12 residues. With V trimmed by 10 bases and J by 7 bases, 8 bases remained unmatched. The CDR3 bases are TGTGCCACAGATTCAGGGGGCGATGAAGCTTTCTTT. This translates into CATDSGGDEAFF.

This clone occurred a few times. V usage is TRBV11-1 and J usage is TRBJ1-2; weak D call: TRBD1 (5 bases). V gave up 1 base and J gave up 13 bases, with 13 bases separating them. The CDR3 consists of 12 residues. Germline CDR1 reads SGHAT; CDR2 reads FQDESV (reference sequence). CDR3 DNA: TGTGCCAGCAGCTTAGACAGGACGACCAGCACCTTC. Its translation is CASSLDRTTSTF.

The chain is built from TRBV4-1 and TRBJ2-3; D not certain. Trimming removed 2 bases from V and 6 bases from J, with 6 bases in between. The CDR3 has 12 amino acids. Germline-derived CDR1 and CDR2 are MGHRA and YSYEKL. CDR3 bases: TGCGCCAGCAGCCAAAATGCGGATACGCAGTATTTT. This sequence encodes CASSQNADTQYF.

This clone was picked up one time. The CDR3 DNA follows: TGTGCCAGCATGGTGGGCGCAGGCGACACCGGGGAGCTGTTTTTT. Its translation: CASMVGAGDTGELFF. The genes are TRBV2 and TRBJ2-2; unclear D gene. The CDR3 is 15 amino acids. Trimming took 7 bases from V and 3 from J, leaving 15 bases between them. Germline lookup yields CDR1 SNHLY and CDR2 FYNNEI.

This chain uses TRBV6-5 with TRBJ1-6, with D tentatively TRBD1 (5 bases). V shed 2 bases and J shed 7 bases, with 9 bases lying between them. Per the germline V gene, CDR1 is MNHEY and CDR2 is SVGAGI. The length of the CDR3 is 14 residues. CDR3 in DNA: TGTGCCAGCAGTTACGGGACTTTCAATTCACCCCTCCACTTT. As protein: CASSYGTFNSPLHF.

J is TRBJ2-2 and V is TRBV6-6; TRBD2 aligns across 8 bases. The germline CDR1 and CDR2 sequences are MNHNY and SVGAGI (reference sequence). Trimming at V came to 8 bases and at J to 1 base, leaving 0 bases not matched to a gene. This CDR3 region has 13 residues. CDR3 amino acids: CASLAGNTGELFF. Written as DNA, the CDR3 is TGTGCCAGCCTAGCGGGGAACACCGGGGAGCTGTTTTTT.

This chain joins TRBV6-6 and TRBJ2-7, with D hard to call. Germline CDR1 reads MNHNY; CDR2 reads SVGAGI (reference sequence). This CDR3 spans 13 amino acids. With 4 bases removed from V and 3 bases from J, the gap between germline ends came to 10 bases. CDR3 in amino acids: CASSFGPDYEQYF. Here the CDR3 DNA reads TGTGCCAGCAGTTTCGGACCGGACTACGAGCAGTACTTC.

The chain has TRBV12-5 and TRBJ1-2; D is perhaps TRBD1 (6 bases). The CDR3 totals 13 residues. Per the germline V gene, CDR1 is LGHNT and CDR2 is FRNRAP. V shed 7 bases and J shed 7 bases, with 16 bases lying between them. The CDR3 DNA reads TGTGCTAGTGCCGTGGGGGGGGCGAGTGGCTACACCTTC. The encoded protein is CASAVGGASGYTF.

The chain links TRBV7-9 to TRBJ1-2; no firm D call. Germline CDR1 and CDR2: SEHNR and FQNEAQ (reference sequence). This CDR3 comprises 12 residues. V was pared by 4 bases and J by 8 bases, with 11 bases between. The CDR3 nucleotides are TGTGCCAGCAGCTCTACAGCGGACGGCTACACCTTC. As protein: CASSSTADGYTF.

The rearrangement uses TRBV28 and TRBJ2-7; D is undetermined. The CDR3 runs to 15 residues. The ends were cut back, 4 bases at V and 4 bases at J, with 17 bases in the middle. Germline-derived CDR1 and CDR2 are MDHEN and SYDVKM. CDR3 residues: CASSSLQGLGYEQYF. DNA of the CDR3: TGTGCCAGCAGTTCGCTTCAAGGGTTGGGGTACGAGCAGTACTTC.